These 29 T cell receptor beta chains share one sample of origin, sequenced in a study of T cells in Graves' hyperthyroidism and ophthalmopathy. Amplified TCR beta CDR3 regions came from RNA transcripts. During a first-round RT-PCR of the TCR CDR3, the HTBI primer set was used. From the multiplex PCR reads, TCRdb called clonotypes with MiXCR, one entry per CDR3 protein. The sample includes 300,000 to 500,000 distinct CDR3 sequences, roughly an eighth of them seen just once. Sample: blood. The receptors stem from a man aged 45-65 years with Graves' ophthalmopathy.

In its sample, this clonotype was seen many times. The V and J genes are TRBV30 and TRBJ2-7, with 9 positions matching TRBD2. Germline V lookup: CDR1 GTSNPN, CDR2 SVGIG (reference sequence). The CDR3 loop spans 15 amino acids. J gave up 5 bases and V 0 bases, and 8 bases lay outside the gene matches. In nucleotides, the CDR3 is TGTGCCTGGAGTGTACCAACTAGCGGGCCACACGAGCAGTACTTC. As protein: CAWSVPTSGPHEQYF.

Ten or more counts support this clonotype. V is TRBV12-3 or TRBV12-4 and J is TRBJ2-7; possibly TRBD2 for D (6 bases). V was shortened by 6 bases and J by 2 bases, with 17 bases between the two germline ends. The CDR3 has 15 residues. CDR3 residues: CASSIAEGLTYEQYF. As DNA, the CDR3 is TGTGCCAGCAGCATTGCCGAGGGACTGACCTACGAGCAGTACTTC.

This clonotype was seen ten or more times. CDR3 coding DNA: TGTGCCAGCTCACCAGGGACGGAGAATGAAAAACTGTTTTTT. This sequence encodes CASSPGTENEKLFF. The chain recombines TRBV18 with TRBJ1-4, with a possible D match to TRBD1 (5 bases). The germline V gene encodes CDR1 KGHSH and CDR2 LQKENI. V gave up 2 bases and J gave up 5 bases, with 9 bases separating them. There are 14 residues in the CDR3. The whole variable domain, filled in from reference TRBV18 and TRBJ1-4, reads NAGVMQNPRHLVRRRGQEARLRCSPMKGHSHVYWYRQLPEEGLKFMVYLQKENIIDESGMPKERFSAEFPKEGPSILRIQQVVRGDSAAYFCASSPGTENEKLFFGSGTQLSVL.

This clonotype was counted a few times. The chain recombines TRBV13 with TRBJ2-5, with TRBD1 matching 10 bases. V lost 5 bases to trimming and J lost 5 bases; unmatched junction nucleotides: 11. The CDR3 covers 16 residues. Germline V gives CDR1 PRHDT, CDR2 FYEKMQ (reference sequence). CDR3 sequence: CASSLLGQGPRETQYF. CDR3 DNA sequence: TGTGCCAGCAGCCTGTTGGGACAGGGGCCTCGGGAGACCCAGTACTTC.

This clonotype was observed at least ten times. Written as DNA, the CDR3 is TGTGCCAGCAGTCCGAGGACAGGGTTTACAAACATTCAGTACTTC. This encodes CASSPRTGFTNIQYF. The genes are TRBV12-3 or TRBV12-4 and TRBJ2-4; 8 bases agree with TRBD1. The CDR3 has 15 amino acids. The ends lost 5 bases at V and 6 bases at J; junction bases unmatched: 9.

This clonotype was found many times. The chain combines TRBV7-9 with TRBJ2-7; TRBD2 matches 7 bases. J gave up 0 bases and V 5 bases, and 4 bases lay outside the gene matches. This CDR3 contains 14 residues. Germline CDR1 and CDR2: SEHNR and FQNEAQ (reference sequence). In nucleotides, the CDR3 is TGTGCCAGCAGCCGCACTAGCGACTCCTACGAGCAGTACTTC. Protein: CASSRTSDSYEQYF.

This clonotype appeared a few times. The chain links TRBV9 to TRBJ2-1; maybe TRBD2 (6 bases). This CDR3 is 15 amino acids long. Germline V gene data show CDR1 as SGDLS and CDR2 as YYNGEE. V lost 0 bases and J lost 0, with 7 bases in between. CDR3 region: CASSVDGGSYNEQFF. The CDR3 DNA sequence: TGTGCCAGCAGCGTAGACGGGGGCTCCTACAATGAGCAGTTCTTC.

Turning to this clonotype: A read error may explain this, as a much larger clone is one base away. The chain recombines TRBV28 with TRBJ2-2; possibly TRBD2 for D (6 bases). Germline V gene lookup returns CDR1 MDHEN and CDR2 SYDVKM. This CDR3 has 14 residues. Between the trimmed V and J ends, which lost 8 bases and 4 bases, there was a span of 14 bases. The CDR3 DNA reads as TGTGCCAGCGGTACACTAGCCGGCACCGGGGAGCTGTTTTTT. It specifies CASGTLAGTGELFF.

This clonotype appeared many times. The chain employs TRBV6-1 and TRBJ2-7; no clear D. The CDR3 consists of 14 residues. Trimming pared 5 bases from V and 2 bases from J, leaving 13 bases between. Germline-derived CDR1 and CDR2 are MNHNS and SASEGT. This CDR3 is CASSPRLDTYEQYF. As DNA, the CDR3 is TGTGCCAGCAGTCCCCGGCTAGATACCTACGAGCAGTACTTC.

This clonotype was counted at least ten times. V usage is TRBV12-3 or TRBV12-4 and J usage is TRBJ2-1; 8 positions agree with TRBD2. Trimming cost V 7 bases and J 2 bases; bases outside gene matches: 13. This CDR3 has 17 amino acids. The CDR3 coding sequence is TGTGCCAGCAACACCCTTCTGGACGGGAGGGCCTACAATGAGCAGTTCTTC. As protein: CASNTLLDGRAYNEQFF.

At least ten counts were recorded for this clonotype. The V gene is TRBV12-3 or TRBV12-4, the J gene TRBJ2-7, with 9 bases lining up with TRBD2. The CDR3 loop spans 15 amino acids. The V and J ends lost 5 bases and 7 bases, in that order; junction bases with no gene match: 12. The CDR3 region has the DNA TGTGCCAGCAGTCGACCGGGACTAGCTGGCTGGGAGCAGTACTTC. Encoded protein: CASSRPGLAGWEQYF.

CDR3 DNA: TGTGCCAGCTCACGCCAGCGGGACTCTCCCGGGGAGCTGTTTTTT. Translation gives CASSRQRDSPGELFF. V gene TRBV18 combines with J gene TRBJ2-2; 7 bases align to TRBD2. This CDR3 is 15 amino acids long. V lost 4 bases, J lost 6 bases, and 8 bases stayed unmatched. Per the germline V gene, CDR1 is KGHSH and CDR2 is LQKENI.

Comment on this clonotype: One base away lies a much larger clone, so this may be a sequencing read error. Written as DNA, the CDR3 is TGTGCCAGCAGCTCCGACAGGGAAGGCACTGAAGCTCTCTTT. Translation gives CASSSDREGTEALF. The chain is built from TRBV7-3 and TRBJ1-1; 7 bases align to TRBD1. The CDR3 sequence is 14 residues long. Germline CDR1 reads SGHTA; CDR2 reads FQGTGA.

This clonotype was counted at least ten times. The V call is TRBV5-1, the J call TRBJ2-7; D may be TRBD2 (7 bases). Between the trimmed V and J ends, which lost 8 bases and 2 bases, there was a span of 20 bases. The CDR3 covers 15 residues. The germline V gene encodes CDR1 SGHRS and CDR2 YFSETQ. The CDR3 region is CASTAAGGGAYEQYF. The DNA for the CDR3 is TGCGCCAGTACGGCGGCTGGCGGGGGCGCCTACGAGCAGTACTTC.

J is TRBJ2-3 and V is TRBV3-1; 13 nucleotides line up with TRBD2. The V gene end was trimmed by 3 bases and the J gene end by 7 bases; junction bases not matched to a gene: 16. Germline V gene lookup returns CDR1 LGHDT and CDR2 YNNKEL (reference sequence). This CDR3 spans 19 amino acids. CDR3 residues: CASSHLPSRTSGGRNTQYF. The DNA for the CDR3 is TGTGCCAGCAGCCACCTACCATCCCGGACTAGCGGGGGCAGAAATACGCAGTATTTT.

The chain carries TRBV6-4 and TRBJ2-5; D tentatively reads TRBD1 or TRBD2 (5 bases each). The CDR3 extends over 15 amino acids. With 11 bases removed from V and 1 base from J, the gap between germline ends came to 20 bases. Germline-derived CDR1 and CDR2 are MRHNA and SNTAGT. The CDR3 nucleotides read TGTGCCCCTCAGTCGTCGGGGCGGATCCAAGAGACCCAGTACTTC. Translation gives CAPQSSGRIQETQYF.

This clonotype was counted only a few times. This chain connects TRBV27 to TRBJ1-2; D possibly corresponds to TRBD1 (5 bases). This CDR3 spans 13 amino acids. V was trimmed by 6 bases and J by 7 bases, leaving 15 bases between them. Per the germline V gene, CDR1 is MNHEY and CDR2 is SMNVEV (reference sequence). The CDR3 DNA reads TGTGCCAGCAGAAACGAGGGGCGCGGTGGCTACACCTTC. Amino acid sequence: CASRNEGRGGYTF.

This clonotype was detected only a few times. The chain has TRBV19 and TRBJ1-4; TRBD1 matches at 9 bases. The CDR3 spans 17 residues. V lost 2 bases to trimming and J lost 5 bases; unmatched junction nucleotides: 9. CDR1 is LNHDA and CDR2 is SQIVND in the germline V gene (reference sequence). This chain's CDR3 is CASSIRKSGTGNEKLFF. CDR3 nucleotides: TGTGCCAGTAGTATAAGAAAATCCGGGACAGGGAATGAAAAACTGTTTTTT.

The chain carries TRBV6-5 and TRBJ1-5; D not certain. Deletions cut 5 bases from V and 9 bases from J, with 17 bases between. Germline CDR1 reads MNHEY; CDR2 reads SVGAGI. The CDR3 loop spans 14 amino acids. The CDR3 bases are TGTGCCAGCAGTAACGGTGCTCTCGATCCGCCCCAGCATTTT. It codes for CASSNGALDPPQHF.

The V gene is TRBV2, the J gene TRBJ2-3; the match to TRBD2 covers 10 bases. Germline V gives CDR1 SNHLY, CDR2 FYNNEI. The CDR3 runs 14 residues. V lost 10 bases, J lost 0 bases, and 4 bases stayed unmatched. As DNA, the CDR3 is TGTGCCACGCTAGCGGGAGCTAGCACAGATACGCAGTATTTT. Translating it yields CATLAGASTDTQYF.

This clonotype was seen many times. CDR3 in DNA: TGTGCCAGTCGGGGGCGTGGGAACACTGAAGCTTTCTTT. It translates to CASRGRGNTEAFF. The J gene is TRBJ1-1, the V gene TRBV11-3; maybe TRBD1 (6 bases). Germline-derived CDR1 and CDR2 are SGHNT and YENEEA. V lost 9 bases, J lost 1 base, and 12 bases lay in between. This CDR3 contains 13 residues.

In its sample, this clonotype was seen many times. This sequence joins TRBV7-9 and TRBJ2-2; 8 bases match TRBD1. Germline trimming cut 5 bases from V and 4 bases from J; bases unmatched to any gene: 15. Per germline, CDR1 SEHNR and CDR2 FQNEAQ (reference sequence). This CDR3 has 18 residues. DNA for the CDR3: TGTGCCAGCAGCCCCGTCGTAGGGCAGGGGGCTTTCACCGGGGAGCTGTTTTTT. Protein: CASSPVVGQGAFTGELFF.

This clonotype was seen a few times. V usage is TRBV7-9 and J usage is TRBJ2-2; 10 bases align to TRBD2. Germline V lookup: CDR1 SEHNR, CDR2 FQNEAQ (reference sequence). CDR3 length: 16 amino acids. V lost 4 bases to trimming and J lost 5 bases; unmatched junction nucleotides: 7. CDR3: CASSSGSGRETGELFF. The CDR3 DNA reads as TGTGCCAGCAGCTCCGGGAGCGGGAGGGAGACCGGGGAGCTGTTTTTT.

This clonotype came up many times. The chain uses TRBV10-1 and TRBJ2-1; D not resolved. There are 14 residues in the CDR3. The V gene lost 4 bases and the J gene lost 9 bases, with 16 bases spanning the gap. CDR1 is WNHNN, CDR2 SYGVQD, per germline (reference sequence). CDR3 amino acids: CASSAHSSSVEQFF. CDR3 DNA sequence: TGCGCCAGCAGTGCGCACAGCAGTTCTGTTGAGCAGTTCTTC.

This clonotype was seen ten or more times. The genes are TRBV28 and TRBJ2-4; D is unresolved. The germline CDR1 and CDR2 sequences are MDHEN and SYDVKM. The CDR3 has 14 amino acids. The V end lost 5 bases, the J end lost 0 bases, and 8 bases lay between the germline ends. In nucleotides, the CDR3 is TGTGCCAGCAGTCCCTCCCTAGCCAAAAACATTCAGTACTTC. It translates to CASSPSLAKNIQYF.

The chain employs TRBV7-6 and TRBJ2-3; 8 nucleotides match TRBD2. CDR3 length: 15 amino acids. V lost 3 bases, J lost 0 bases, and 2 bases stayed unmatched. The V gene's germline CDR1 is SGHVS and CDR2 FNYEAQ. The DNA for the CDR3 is TGTGCCAGCAGCTTCAAGCGGGAGAGCACAGATACGCAGTATTTT. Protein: CASSFKRESTDTQYF.

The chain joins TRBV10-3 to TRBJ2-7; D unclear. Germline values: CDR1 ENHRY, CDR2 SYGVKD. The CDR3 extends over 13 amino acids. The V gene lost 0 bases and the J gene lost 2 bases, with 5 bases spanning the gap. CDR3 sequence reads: CAISESIAYEQYF. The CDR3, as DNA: TGTGCCATCAGTGAGTCGATAGCCTACGAGCAGTACTTC.

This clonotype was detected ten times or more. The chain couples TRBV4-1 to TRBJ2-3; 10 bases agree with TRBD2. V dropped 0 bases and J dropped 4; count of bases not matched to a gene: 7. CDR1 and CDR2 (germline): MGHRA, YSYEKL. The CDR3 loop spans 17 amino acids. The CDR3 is CASSQDLAGAQADTQYF. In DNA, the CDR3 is TGCGCCAGCAGCCAAGATCTAGCGGGAGCTCAAGCAGATACGCAGTATTTT.

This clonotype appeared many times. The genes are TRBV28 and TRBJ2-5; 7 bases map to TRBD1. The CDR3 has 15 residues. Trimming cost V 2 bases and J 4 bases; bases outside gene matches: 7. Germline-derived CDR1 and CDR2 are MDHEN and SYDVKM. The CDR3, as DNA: TGTGCCAGCAGTTTACCAGGGGGTCGTCTAGAGACCCAGTACTTC. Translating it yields CASSLPGGRLETQYF.